This T cell receptor beta chain was obtained from a study of cytomegalovirus exposure and HLA in healthy donors. Findings and caveats of the study: Among TCR sequences, most were rare, though some public TCRs appeared in many donors.

Primers: 60 Vbeta forward and 13 Jbeta reverse. Clones were read by immunoSEQ multiplex PCR, and TCRdb kept only the in-frame ones, dropping some. The table lists fewer than 200,000 clones, 72% of them singletons. The CDR3 consists of 17 residues. V shed 0 bases and J 0 bases; nucleotides not matched to a gene: 8. CDR1 is LNHNV, CDR2 YYDKDF, per germline (reference sequence). Remarks on this clone: The target antigen is unknown.

The clonotype originates from a human donor in good health. The sequenced material came from PBMCs. This chain links TRBV15 with TRBJ2-7; the match to TRBD2 covers 7 bases. In DNA, the CDR3 is TGTGCCACCAGCAGAGATGGGGGGGGGACGAGCTCCTACGAGCAGTACTTC. Protein product: CATSRDGGGTSSYEQYF.